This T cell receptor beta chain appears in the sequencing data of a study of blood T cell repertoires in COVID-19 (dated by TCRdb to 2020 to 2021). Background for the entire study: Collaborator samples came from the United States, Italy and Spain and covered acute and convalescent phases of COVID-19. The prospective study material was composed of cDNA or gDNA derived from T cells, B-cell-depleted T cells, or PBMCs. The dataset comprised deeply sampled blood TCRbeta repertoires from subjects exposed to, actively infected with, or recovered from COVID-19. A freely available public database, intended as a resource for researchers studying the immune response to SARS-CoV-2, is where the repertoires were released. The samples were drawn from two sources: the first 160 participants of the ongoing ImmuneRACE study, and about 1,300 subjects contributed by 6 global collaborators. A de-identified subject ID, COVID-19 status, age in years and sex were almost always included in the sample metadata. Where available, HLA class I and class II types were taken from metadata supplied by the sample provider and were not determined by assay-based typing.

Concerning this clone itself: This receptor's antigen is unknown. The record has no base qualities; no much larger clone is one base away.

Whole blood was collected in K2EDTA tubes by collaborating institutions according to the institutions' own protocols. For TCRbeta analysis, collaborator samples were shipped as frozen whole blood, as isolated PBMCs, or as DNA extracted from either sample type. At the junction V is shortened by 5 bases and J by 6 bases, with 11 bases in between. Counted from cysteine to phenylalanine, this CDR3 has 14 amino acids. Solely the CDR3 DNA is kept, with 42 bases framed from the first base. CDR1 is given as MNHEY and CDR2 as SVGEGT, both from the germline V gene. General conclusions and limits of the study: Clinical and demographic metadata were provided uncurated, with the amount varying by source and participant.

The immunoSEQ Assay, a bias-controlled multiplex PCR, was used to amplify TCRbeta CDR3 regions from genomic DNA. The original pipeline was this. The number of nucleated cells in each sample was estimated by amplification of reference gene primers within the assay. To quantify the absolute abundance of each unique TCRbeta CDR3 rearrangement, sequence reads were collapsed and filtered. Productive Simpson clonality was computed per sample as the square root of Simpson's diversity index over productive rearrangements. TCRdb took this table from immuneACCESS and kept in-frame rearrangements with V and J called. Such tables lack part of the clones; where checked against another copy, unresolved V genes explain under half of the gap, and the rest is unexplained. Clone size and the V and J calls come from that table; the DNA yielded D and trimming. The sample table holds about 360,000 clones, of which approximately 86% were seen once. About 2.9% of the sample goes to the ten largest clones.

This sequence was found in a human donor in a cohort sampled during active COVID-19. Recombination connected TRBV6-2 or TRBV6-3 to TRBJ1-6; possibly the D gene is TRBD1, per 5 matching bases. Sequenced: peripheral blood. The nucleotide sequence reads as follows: TGTGCCAGCAGTACCTACAGGCTTAATTCACCCCTCCACTTT. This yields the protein CASSTYRLNSPLHF.